The 27 T cell receptor beta chains below were found in one sample sequenced in a study of CD4 and CD8 cells across lung adenocarcinoma regions. TCRdb passed the PCR reads through MiXCR, listing each CDR3 protein once. The data contain about 25,000 distinct CDR3 sequences, around 56% of them singletons. The specimen was CD8+ T cells from the center of a lung tumor. These receptors were collected from a male donor with lung adenocarcinoma. The CD4 and CD8 labels of this study may be unreliable.

This chain connects TRBV7-2 to TRBJ2-4; D may match TRBD1 or TRBD2 (6 bases each). The CDR3 consists of 18 residues. V was clipped by 5 bases and J by 6 bases, with 26 bases between them. Germline loops: CDR1 SGHTA, CDR2 FQGNSA. The CDR3 region is CASSPRVAGVLGGNIQYF. Here the CDR3 DNA reads TGTGCCAGCAGCCCCCGGGTGGCAGGGGTGTTGGGGGGAAACATTCAGTACTTC.

Turning to this clonotype: A single base separates this from a much larger clone, so it may be a read error. V usage is TRBV9 and J usage is TRBJ2-1, with D perhaps matching TRBD2 (6 bases). The V gene lost 0 bases and the J gene lost 13 bases, with 20 bases spanning the gap. Per the germline V gene, CDR1 is SGDLS and CDR2 is YYNGEE. This CDR3 spans 15 amino acids. The CDR3 nucleotides read TGTGCCAGCAGCGTAGATTCCGGGAGAGGGGAGACCCAGTTCTTC. Its protein is CASSVDSGRGETQFF.

This sequence joins TRBV4-1 and TRBJ2-3; D is perhaps TRBD1 (5 bases). The closer fit of TRBJ2-7 to the DNA end suggests the J call may be wrong. Germline V gene data show CDR1 as MGHRA and CDR2 as YSYEKL. This CDR3 spans 15 amino acids. In DNA form, the CDR3 reads TGCGCCAGCAGCCAGGGGCGCGGAAGCACAGATACGCAGTACTTC. Residues: CASSQGRGSTDTQYF.

There are many counts of this clonotype. The rearrangement joins TRBV6-1 to TRBJ1-5, with TRBD1 identical over 7 bases. The CDR3 extends over 14 amino acids. Losses at the gene ends were 11 bases for V and 6 bases for J; bases not matched to a gene: 13. CDR1 MNHNS and CDR2 SASEGT come from the germline V gene. Here the CDR3 reads CAASAGTAAQPQHF. CDR3 coding DNA: TGTGCCGCCTCGGCAGGGACAGCGGCTCAGCCCCAGCATTTT.

This clonotype was detected ten times or more. The rearrangement uses TRBV9 and TRBJ2-2; possibly TRBD2 for D (5 bases). Trimming removed 0 bases from V and 5 bases from J, with 11 bases in between. The V gene's germline CDR1 is SGDLS and CDR2 YYNGEE. This CDR3 has 15 amino acids. Written as DNA, the CDR3 is TGTGCCAGCAGCGTAGTGGCGGGCAGAACCGGGGAGCTGTTTTTT. This codes for CASSVVAGRTGELFF.

V is TRBV6-1 and J is TRBJ2-1; 7 bases map to TRBD2. The J call may be faulty, since TRBJ2-7 better matches the DNA end. The CDR3 runs to 16 residues. Germline V gene data show CDR1 as MNHNS and CDR2 as SASEGT. In nucleotides, the CDR3 is TGTGCCAGCAGGGAAATGTGGACTAGGGGCACAGATAAGCAGTACTTC. As protein: CASREMWTRGTDKQYF.

This clonotype qualifies as medium-sized. V and J are TRBV10-3 and TRBJ1-6; D gene uncertain. This CDR3 is 15 amino acids long. The V end lost 5 bases, the J end lost 7 bases, and 15 bases lay between the germline ends. Per germline, CDR1 ENHRY and CDR2 SYGVKD. The CDR3 nucleotides read TGTGCCATCAGTAAAGAGGGAGTACAGAATTCACCCCTCCACTTT. Amino acid sequence: CAISKEGVQNSPLHF.

The chain has TRBV10-2 and TRBJ2-5, with 8 bases aligning to TRBD2. The CDR3 is 15 residues long. The germline gives CDR1 WSHSY, CDR2 SAAADI. The ends lost 9 bases at V and 11 bases at J; junction bases unmatched: 20. In DNA, the CDR3 is TGCGCCAGGGGTCGGGGGGGCGGGGACCCAGATACGCAGTACTTC. This translates into CARGRGGGDPDTQYF.

Turning to this clonotype: A much bigger clone sits one base away, suggesting this may be a read error. This chain connects TRBV12-3 or TRBV12-4 to TRBJ2-1, with TRBD1 as a possible D gene (5 bases). The DNA end favors TRBJ2-7, so the J call may be wrong. This CDR3 spans 16 amino acids. The CDR3 DNA reads TGTGCCAGCAGTCCGGACATCGGCGGCATATACAATGAGCAGTACTTC. This translates into CASSPDIGGIYNEQYF.

Comments on this clonotype: One end of the junction varies from germline; a read error may be responsible. The chain recombines TRBV6-1 with TRBJ2-3; a weak D match, TRBD2 (6 bases). Germline V gives CDR1 MNHNS, CDR2 SASEGT. This CDR3 spans 16 amino acids. DNA of the CDR3: TGTGCCTGCGGTGAAGCCGGGAGAGGGGTCGGGGAGACGCAGTATTTC. This gives the protein CACGEAGRGVGETQYF.

Worth noting for this clonotype: The junction does not match germline at one end; this may be a read error. This chain uses TRBV6-1 with TRBJ2-3; TRBD2 might be the D (7 bases). This CDR3 contains 14 residues. Per germline, CDR1 MNHNS and CDR2 SASEGT. CDR3 residues: CASRGAGAPDTQYF. In DNA, the CDR3 is TGTGCCAGCAGGGGGGCGGGAGCCCCAGATACGCAGTATTTC.

Regarding this clonotype: At one boundary the junction diverges from the germline segment, which might be a read error. The chain joins TRBV6-1 to TRBJ2-1; D is perhaps TRBD1 or TRBD2 (5 bases each). The J call may be incorrect, as the DNA end agrees better with TRBJ2-7. This CDR3 is 17 amino acids long. CDR1 MNHNS and CDR2 SASEGT come from the germline V gene. The CDR3: CASSARRQKTGTDEQYF. The CDR3 nucleotides are TGTGCCAGCAGTGCTCGGAGACAAAAAACCGGGACGGACGAACAGTACTTC.

V usage is TRBV5-1 and J usage is TRBJ1-2; D is perhaps TRBD1 (5 bases). Trimming removed 0 bases at V and 6 bases at J, with 9 bases between. The CDR3 covers 13 residues. Looked up from germline, CDR1 is SGHRS and CDR2 is YFSETQ. CDR3 nucleotides: TGCGCCAGCAGCTTGGGCCAGGGTCATGGCTACACCTTC. It yields the protein CASSLGQGHGYTF.

This clonotype was seen at least ten times. This chain links TRBV6-1 with TRBJ2-3, with TRBD2 matching 10 bases. This CDR3 contains 16 residues. Germline trimming cut 4 bases from V and 0 bases from J; bases unmatched to any gene: 4. Germline V lookup: CDR1 MNHNS, CDR2 SASEGT. The CDR3 DNA is TGTGCCAGCAGTGCGGCGGGACTAGCGAGCACAGATACGCAGTATTTT. It encodes CASSAAGLASTDTQYF.

This clonotype was picked up many times. V gene TRBV30 combines with J gene TRBJ2-7; no clear D. V dropped 0 bases and J dropped 0 bases, with 9 bases sitting between them. Germline-derived CDR1 and CDR2 are GTSNPN and SVGIG (reference sequence). The CDR3 spans 14 residues. CDR3 DNA sequence: TGTGCCTGGAGTGTACCCCAGAGCTCCTACGAGCAGTACTTC. Its protein product is CAWSVPQSSYEQYF.

At least ten counts were recorded for this clonotype. The chain links TRBV6-1 to TRBJ2-3; no clear D gene. The CDR3 length is 13 residues. The germline CDR1 and CDR2 sequences are MNHNS and SASEGT. V lost 5 bases, J lost 3 bases, and 9 bases lay in between. CDR3 sequence (DNA): TGTGCCAGCAGTCTTCCTGGGACAGATACGCAGTATTTT. Encoded protein: CASSLPGTDTQYF.

This clonotype was observed a handful of times. The chain links TRBV20-1 to TRBJ1-1; D remains unclear. Trimming removed 3 bases at V and 1 base at J, with 3 bases between. CDR3 length equals 11 residues. Germline V lookup: CDR1 DFQATT, CDR2 SNEGSKA (reference sequence). Here the CDR3 DNA reads TGCAGTGCTAGTGAGAACACTGAAGCTTTCTTT. Translating gives CSASENTEAFF.

This clonotype has a handful of counts. The CDR3 is CASSPWGVSYNEQFF. DNA of the CDR3: TGTGCCAGCAGCCCGTGGGGAGTCTCCTACAATGAGCAGTTCTTC. This chain uses TRBV6-1 with TRBJ2-1; tentatively, D is TRBD2 (5 bases). This CDR3 contains 15 residues. The germline V and J ends were trimmed by 6 bases and 0 bases, with 12 bases remaining between them. From germline, CDR1 is MNHNS and CDR2 SASEGT.

The gene calls are TRBV27 and TRBJ2-3; D possibly matches TRBD1 or TRBD2 (6 bases each). The germline V and J ends were trimmed by 6 bases and 4 bases, with 20 bases remaining between them. The CDR3 runs 16 residues. CDR1 and CDR2 from the germline V gene are MNHEY and SMNVEV (reference sequence). The CDR3 DNA reads as TGTGCCAGCAGGGGACTTGGGGGCCGAAACCCAGATACGCAGTATTTT. It codes for CASRGLGGRNPDTQYF.

The gene calls are TRBV27 and TRBJ2-5; D is perhaps TRBD2 (5 bases). Per the germline V gene, CDR1 is MNHEY and CDR2 is SMNVEV (reference sequence). V lost 6 bases and J lost 8, with 22 bases in between. The CDR3 totals 15 residues. CDR3 region: CASSPAGPDKNTQYF. CDR3 nucleotide sequence: TGTGCCAGCAGCCCCGCGGGTCCTGACAAAAACACCCAGTACTTC.

This clonotype was seen at least ten times. A read error may produce the germline difference seen at one junction end. This sequence joins TRBV20-1 and TRBJ2-1; a possible D gene is TRBD2 (5 bases). The germline CDR1 and CDR2 sequences are DFQATT and SNEGSKA (reference sequence). The length of the CDR3 is 11 residues. The CDR3 region is CNASRDDEQFF. In DNA form, the CDR3 reads TGCAATGCTAGCCGTGATGACGAGCAGTTCTTC.

The chain has TRBV10-1 and TRBJ2-3; D unclear. Germline CDR1 is WNHNN and CDR2 is SYGVQD (reference sequence). The CDR3 is 14 residues long. V lost 7 bases to trimming and J lost 2 bases, with 13 bases between them. The DNA of the CDR3 is TGCGCCAGCACGGGCCGACATGCCACAGATACGCAGTATTTT. Encoded protein: CASTGRHATDTQYF.

The V gene is TRBV4-1, the J gene TRBJ2-5; D is possibly TRBD1 (5 bases). The J call could be wrong; TRBJ2-7 is a better fit for the DNA end. This CDR3 contains 15 residues. Germline V gene sequence: CDR1 MGHRA, CDR2 YSYEKL. The CDR3: CASSQADTGWHEQYF. Written as DNA, the CDR3 is TGCGCCAGCAGCCAAGCGGACACCGGCTGGCACGAGCAGTACTTC.

As regards this clonotype: Since no conserved phenylalanine or tryptophan closes the CDR3, a read error is the likely cause. The J gene is TRBJ2-1, the V gene TRBV5-1, with TRBD2 as a possible D gene (6 bases). V was trimmed by 1 base and J by 2 bases, leaving 10 bases between them. CDR3 size: 15 residues. Germline CDR1 SGHRS, CDR2 YFSETQ. The CDR3: CASSLRSGAYNEQFL. The DNA of the CDR3 is TGCGCCAGCAGCTTGCGATCGGGAGCCTACAATGAGCAGTTCTTA.

The chain recombines TRBV6-1 with TRBJ2-4; 7 nucleotides agree with TRBD2. This CDR3 has 14 amino acids. With 6 bases clipped from V and 1 base from J, the junction kept 3 bases outside the gene matches. CDR1 and CDR2 (germline): MNHNS, SASEGT. CDR3 coding DNA: TGTGCCAGCAGGGGGGGGGGGGCCAAAAACATTCAGTACTTC. Encoded protein: CASRGGGAKNIQYF.

V and J are TRBV4-1 and TRBJ1-3; possible D gene TRBD1, 5 bases. Germline CDR1 and CDR2: MGHRA and YSYEKL. There are 16 residues in the CDR3. V was cut by 0 bases and J by 2 bases, with 11 bases left in between. The CDR3 loop reads CASSQDGAGAGNTIYF. The DNA for the CDR3 is TGCGCCAGCAGCCAAGATGGGGCGGGGGCTGGAAACACCATATATTTT.

The J gene is TRBJ2-3, the V gene TRBV19, with D possibly being TRBD1 (8 bases). The CDR3 runs to 16 residues. Trimming took 4 bases from V and 8 from J, leaving 22 bases between them. Germline V CDR1 and CDR2: LNHDA, SQIVND (reference sequence). The CDR3 DNA follows: TGTGCCAGTAGTAAGGTCCGCGGGGGCACAGGGGGTACGCAGTATTTT. Its protein is CASSKVRGGTGGTQYF.